This T cell receptor (beta chain) appears in the sequencing data of a study of cytotoxic CD8 clonotypes in ibrutinib-treated CLL. Across the whole study: By median approximately 63 months, roughly twelve had progressed and roughly 15 stayed remitted; responses had been 2 complete and around 25 partial. General study results and limits: Whereas clonality rose at ibrutinib response, it declined toward baseline at progression.

The data were produced by immunoSEQ multiplex PCR, yet TCRdb's version contains in-frame clones alone and is incomplete. This sample has over 70,000 clones, with about 86% found just once. The CDR3 is made up of 16 amino acids. The germline gives CDR1 KGHSH, CDR2 LQKENI. Unmatched junction bases numbered 6, after V lost 6 bases and J lost 2 bases. This clone has just one count. Antigen specificity is unknown. The clonotype originates from a human donor with chronic lymphocytic leukemia. The chain carries TRBV18 and TRBJ2-1, with 11 bases that match TRBD2. The material sequenced was PBMCs, taken before ibrutinib treatment. CDR3 sequence: CASSLLAGVTYNEQFF. The CDR3 DNA reads as TGTGCCAGCTCTCTACTAGCGGGAGTTACCTACAATGAGCAGTTCTTC. The variable domain in full, with the rest retrieved from reference TRBV18 and TRBJ2-1, is NAGVMQNPRHLVRRRGQEARLRCSPMKGHSHVYWYRQLPEEGLKFMVYLQKENIIDESGMPKERFSAEFPKEGPSILRIQQVVRGDSAAYFCASSLLAGVTYNEQFFGPGTRLTVL.